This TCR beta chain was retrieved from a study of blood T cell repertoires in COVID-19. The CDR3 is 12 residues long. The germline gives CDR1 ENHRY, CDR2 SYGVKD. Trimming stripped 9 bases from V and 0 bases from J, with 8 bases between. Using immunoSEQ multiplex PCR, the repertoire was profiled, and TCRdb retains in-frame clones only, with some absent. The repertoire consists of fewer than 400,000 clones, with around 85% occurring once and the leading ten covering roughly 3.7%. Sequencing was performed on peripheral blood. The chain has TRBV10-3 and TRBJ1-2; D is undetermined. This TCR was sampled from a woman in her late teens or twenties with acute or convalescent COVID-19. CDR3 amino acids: CAIQRANYGYTF. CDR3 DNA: TGTGCCATACAGCGGGCTAACTATGGCTACACCTTC.